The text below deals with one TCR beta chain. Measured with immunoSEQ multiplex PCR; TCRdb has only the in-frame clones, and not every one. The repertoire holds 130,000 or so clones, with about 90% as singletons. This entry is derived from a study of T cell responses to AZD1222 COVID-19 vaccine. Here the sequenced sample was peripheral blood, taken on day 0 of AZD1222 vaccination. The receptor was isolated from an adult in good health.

This CDR3 reads CASSSSWGGAGNQPQHF. The CDR3, as DNA: TGTGCCAGCAGCTCTTCCTGGGGGGGCGCGGGCAATCAGCCCCAGCATTTT. The rearrangement uses TRBV3-1 (or the pseudogene TRBV3-2) and TRBJ1-5; D might be TRBD1 (6 bases). V lost 5 bases and J 2 bases, leaving 19 bases between the germline ends. Germline assignment: CDR1 LGHDT and CDR2 YNNKEL (reference sequence). The CDR3 contains 17 residues.